These T cell receptor beta chains were read from a single sample in a study of shared clonotypes between healthy human individuals. Here immunoSEQ multiplex PCR was the method, and the copy in TCRdb shows in-frame clones only, minus some. The table includes about 580,000 clones, roughly 98% detected once. The sample consisted of naive CD8+ T cells sorted from blood. The source is a man aged 25-45 years in good health. Each CDR3 is given with its conserved first and last residue. Where a row states a size, it is once, few, many or the class of an expanded clone; other rows omit it.

once TRBV7-9 CASSPTAGLQAYNEQFF
- TRBV19 CASSITIRSSYEQYF
- TRBV2 CASTRAAEPYNEQFF
- TRBV27 CASILLAGGREETQYF
- TRBV7-8 CASSLARDRGNQPQHF
- TRBV14 CASSQDRTGGANYGYTF
- TRBV5-1 CASSLGWGRLGENTEAFF
- TRBV7-9 CASSPPLAGGGNEQFF
- TRBV2 CASIRSGAAYEQYF
- TRBV27 CASSLGGGYEQYF
once TRBV7-2 CASSSDRAANEKLFF
- TRBV5-1 CASSPGLAGGLREQYF
- TRBV10-2 CASSEVHRGPNYGYTF
- TRBV28 CASSFEGAGVGYNEQFF
few TRBV27 CASSLQGAEETQYF
- TRBV7-2 CASSRIQGNEQYF
- TRBV28 CASRDYGELFF
- TRBV4-1 CASSQVASSYEQYF
- TRBV2 CASSGRKRDTDNEKLFF
- TRBV9 CASSVEPNYSYEQYF